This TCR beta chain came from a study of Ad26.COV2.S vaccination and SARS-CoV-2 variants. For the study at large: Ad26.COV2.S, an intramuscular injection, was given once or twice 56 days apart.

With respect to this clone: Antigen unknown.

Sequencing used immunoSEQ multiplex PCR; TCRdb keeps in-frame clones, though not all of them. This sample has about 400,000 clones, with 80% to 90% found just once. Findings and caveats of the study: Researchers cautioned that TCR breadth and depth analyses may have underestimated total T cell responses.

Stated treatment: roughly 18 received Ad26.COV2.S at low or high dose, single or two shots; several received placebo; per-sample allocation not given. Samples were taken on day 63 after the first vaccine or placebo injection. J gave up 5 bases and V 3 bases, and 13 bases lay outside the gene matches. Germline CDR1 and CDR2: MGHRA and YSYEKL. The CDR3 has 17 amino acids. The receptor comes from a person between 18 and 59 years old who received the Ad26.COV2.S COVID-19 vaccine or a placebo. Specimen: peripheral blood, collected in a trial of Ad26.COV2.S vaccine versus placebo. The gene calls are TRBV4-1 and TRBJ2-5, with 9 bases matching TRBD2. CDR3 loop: CASSQGPSGAGWETQYF. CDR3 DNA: TGCGCCAGCAGCCAGGGGCCTAGCGGGGCTGGGTGGGAGACCCAGTACTTC.